The clone carrying this T cell receptor (beta chain) has just a few counts. This sample is drawn from a study of T-cell reconstitution after alpha-beta-depleted transplantation in children. CDR1 and CDR2 from the germline V gene are DFQATT and SNEGSKA (reference sequence). The ends were cut back, 6 bases at V and 1 base at J, with 8 bases in the middle. The CDR3 covers 12 residues. Preparing the TCRbeta library involved the use of unique molecular identifiers. Each CDR3 protein gets one entry after TCRdb re-called the PCR reads with MiXCR. The sample records about 400,000 distinct CDR3 sequences, roughly 17% being singletons.

This receptor was taken from a boy younger than two who had a stem cell transplant for Wiskott-Aldrich syndrome, so the T cells may come from the graft donor. This chain uses TRBV20-1 with TRBJ2-3; no clear D. Material: PBMCs, mostly from graft donor cells, obtained 360 days after TCRalphabeta/CD19-depleted stem cell transplant. The CDR3 sequence: CSAYGGTDTQYF. CDR3 in DNA: TGCAGTGCGTATGGGGGCACAGATACGCAGTATTTT.